The present T cell receptor beta chain was sequenced within a study of blood T cell repertoires in COVID-19. Study-wide context: Sample material is recorded as cDNA or gDNA derived from T cells, B-cell-depleted T cells, or PBMCs.

In the source study's methods: Amplification from reference gene primers served as the basis for estimated nucleated cell counts. Sequenced by immunoSEQ multiplex PCR; TCRdb stores in-frame clones only, minus some. V, J and clone size are those of that table, while D and trimming were read from the DNA. The data show approximately 190,000 clones, with roughly four fifths seen just once and roughly 7% held by the top ten. This clone showed up just once. Participants were aged 18 to 89 years, lived in about two dozen US areas, and enrolled virtually. V gave up 5 bases and J gave up 4 bases, with 5 bases separating them. Per the germline V gene, CDR1 is KGHDR and CDR2 is SFDVKD. The CDR3 has 11 residues.

The TCR originated in a man aged 40-49 years who had recovered from COVID-19. The rearrangement uses TRBV24-1 and TRBJ2-7; TRBD2 might be the D (5 bases). Sequenced sample: PBMCs or T cells enriched from blood (not recorded which). The CDR3: CATSAGYEQYF. CDR3 nucleotide sequence: TGTGCCACCAGTGCGGGGTACGAGCAGTACTTC.